This TCR beta chain was recorded in a study of blood T cell repertoires in COVID-19. Across the study: Collection of acute and convalescent COVID-19 samples took place in the United States, Italy and Spain. T cells, B-cell-depleted T cells, or PBMCs provided the cDNA or gDNA that served as material.

Germline V gene data show CDR1 as WNHNN and CDR2 as SYGVQD (reference sequence). V lost 3 bases, J lost 3 bases, and 4 bases stayed unmatched. The CDR3 has 15 residues. Only in-frame clones appear in the TCRdb table, and some are missing; sequencing was by immunoSEQ multiplex PCR. The sample lists 95,000 or so clones, 79% seen once, with roughly 18% in the top ten. This clonotype was sampled from a woman at least 80 years old with active or convalescent COVID-19. The sequenced sample consisted of peripheral blood. This rearrangement joins TRBV10-1 to TRBJ2-3, with TRBD2 matching over 9 bases. The chain's CDR3 is CASSDAGGPTDTQYF. The CDR3 nucleotides are TGCGCCAGCAGTGACGCGGGAGGGCCGACAGATACGCAGTATTTT.